The 26 T cell receptor beta chains given below trace back to one sample, sequenced in a study of OX40 agonist ivuxolimab in advanced cancers. TCRdb's table, derived via immunoSEQ multiplex PCR, lists solely in-frame clones and lacks some. The repertoire holds approximately 82,000 clones, with roughly 92% as singletons. Here the sequenced sample was CD4+ or CD8+ T cells sorted from blood, taken in a trial of the OX40 agonist ivuxolimab. The receptor source for this set is an adult with an advanced solid tumor such as melanoma, head and neck, liver or kidney cancer.

The chain is built from TRBV6-5 and TRBJ2-2, with D perhaps matching TRBD2 (6 bases). Trimming removed 4 bases from V and 5 bases from J, with 14 bases in between. The CDR3 has 15 amino acids. Germline lookup yields CDR1 MNHEY and CDR2 SVGAGI. The CDR3 loop is CASSSLAPGTGELFF. The DNA of the CDR3 is TGTGCCAGCAGTTCTCTAGCGCCGGGTACCGGGGAGCTGTTTTTT.

The chain recombines TRBV29-1 with TRBJ1-1, with TRBD1 as a possible D gene (5 bases). The germline gives CDR1 SQVTM, CDR2 ANQGSEA. V was pared by 4 bases and J by 2 bases, with 14 bases between. This CDR3 has 14 amino acids. CDR3 region: CSVVGAILNTEAFF. The CDR3 DNA reads TGCAGCGTTGTAGGGGCCATTTTAAACACTGAAGCTTTCTTT.

The chain recombines TRBV15 with TRBJ1-2; 12 bases line up with TRBD1. The CDR3 runs 17 residues. Germline V lookup: CDR1 LNHNV, CDR2 YYDKDF (reference sequence). Trimming took 4 bases from V and 4 from J; bases not matched to a gene: 10. Here the CDR3 reads CATSTLGQGANGYGYTF. The CDR3 nucleotides read TGTGCCACCAGCACCTTGGGACAGGGGGCAAACGGCTATGGCTACACCTTC.

This clone appeared a single time. V usage is TRBV5-4 and J usage is TRBJ2-3; D is uncertain. Germline V lookup: CDR1 SGHNT, CDR2 YYREEE (reference sequence). Trimming removed 1 base from V and 0 bases from J, with 9 bases in between. CDR3 length: 15 residues. CDR3 amino acids: CASSLFTASTDTQYF. The CDR3 nucleotides are TGTGCCAGCAGCTTGTTTACGGCTAGCACAGATACGCAGTATTTT.

The chain recombines TRBV6-5 with TRBJ1-4, with unresolved D. The germline V and J ends were trimmed by 8 bases and 4 bases, with 14 bases remaining between them. This CDR3 spans 14 amino acids. The V gene's germline CDR1 is MNHEY and CDR2 SVGAGI. The DNA of the CDR3 is TGTGCCAGCGGCCTGCGGGGATATAATGAAAAACTGTTTTTT. It codes for CASGLRGYNEKLFF.

The chain is built from TRBV6-1 and TRBJ1-6; D remains ambiguous. CDR1 and CDR2 from the germline V gene are MNHNS and SASEGT. This CDR3 is built from 15 residues. V was cut by 7 bases and J by 0 bases, with 10 bases left in between. The CDR3: CASTSTSSYNSPLHF. The CDR3 coding sequence is TGTGCCAGCACTTCCACGAGCTCCTATAATTCACCCCTCCACTTT.

J is TRBJ2-7 and V is TRBV10-3, with TRBD1 as a possible D gene (5 bases). The CDR3 has 11 residues. The germline gives CDR1 ENHRY, CDR2 SYGVKD. V was shortened by 11 bases and J by 4 bases, with 12 bases between the two germline ends. The CDR3 region has the DNA TGTGCCTTAGGGGATCCGTACGAGCAGTACTTC. It translates to CALGDPYEQYF.

V and J are TRBV5-1 and TRBJ2-1; D unclear. The germline gives CDR1 SGHRS, CDR2 YFSETQ. The CDR3 is 11 residues long. V lost 5 bases and J lost 9, with 9 bases in between. The CDR3 loop is CASSLDGEQFF. DNA of the CDR3: TGCGCCAGCAGTTTAGATGGTGAGCAGTTCTTC.

V and J are TRBV6-5 and TRBJ2-5, with D tentatively TRBD1 or TRBD2 (6 bases each). V lost 2 bases, J lost 2 bases, and 12 bases lay in between. This CDR3 spans 15 amino acids. Per germline, CDR1 MNHEY and CDR2 SVGAGI. CDR3 protein: CASSYATGTQETQYF. In DNA, the CDR3 is TGTGCCAGCAGTTACGCCACAGGGACTCAAGAGACCCAGTACTTC.

The chain links TRBV6-5 to TRBJ1-2, with 7 bases that match TRBD1. The CDR3 contains 15 residues. J was trimmed by 5 bases and V by 2 bases; bases with no gene match: 8. Germline V gene data show CDR1 as MNHEY and CDR2 as SVGAGI. CDR3 sequence: CASSYLLTGPYGYTF. The CDR3 nucleotides are TGTGCCAGCAGTTACCTCTTGACAGGGCCGTATGGCTACACCTTC.

The V and J genes are TRBV19 and TRBJ2-7; TRBD1 matches 8 bases. After removal of 5 bases from V and 9 bases from J, the junction contained 15 bases not matched to a gene. The CDR3 contains 15 residues. The germline CDR1 and CDR2 sequences are LNHDA and SQIVND (reference sequence). The CDR3 spells CASSSGTGELLGQYF. CDR3 sequence (DNA): TGTGCCAGTAGTTCCGGGACAGGAGAACTTTTAGGGCAGTACTTC.

The chain employs TRBV19 and TRBJ1-5; maybe TRBD1 (6 bases). The CDR3 covers 15 residues. Germline lookup yields CDR1 LNHDA and CDR2 SQIVND (reference sequence). The V and J ends lost 7 bases and 1 base respectively, with 14 bases between them. As DNA, the CDR3 is TGTGCCAGTACGCAAAACACAGGGAGCAATCAGCCCCAGCATTTT. Amino acids: CASTQNTGSNQPQHF.

The CDR3 spells CASGEGTSYGYTF. CDR3 DNA sequence: TGTGCCAGCGGGGAGGGGACAAGCTATGGCTACACCTTC. V gene TRBV6-5 combines with J gene TRBJ1-2; possible D gene TRBD1, 6 bases. Germline V gene lookup returns CDR1 MNHEY and CDR2 SVGAGI. There are 13 residues in the CDR3. The ends were cut back, 8 bases at V and 4 bases at J, with 14 bases in the middle.

J is TRBJ2-3 and V is TRBV6-1, with D unresolved. This CDR3 spans 14 amino acids. Trimming shortened V by 2 bases and J by 6 bases, and 12 bases separated the two germline ends. Germline V gives CDR1 MNHNS, CDR2 SASEGT. CDR3 sequence: CASSETEIRDTQYF. DNA of the CDR3: TGTGCCAGCAGTGAAACTGAGATACGGGATACGCAGTATTTT.

The chain employs TRBV29-1 and TRBJ2-2; maybe TRBD2 (5 bases). The V end lost 7 bases, the J end lost 5 bases, and 14 bases lay between the germline ends. This CDR3 comprises 13 residues. The germline gives CDR1 SQVTM, CDR2 ANQGSEA. The CDR3 DNA reads TGCAGCGCCGAGGGTGGGGTAACCGGGGAGCTGTTTTTT. It yields the protein CSAEGGVTGELFF.

This chain links TRBV5-4 with TRBJ2-7, with D possibly TRBD1 on 6 matching bases. Germline-derived CDR1 and CDR2 are SGHNT and YYREEE (reference sequence). V shed 6 bases and J shed 1 base, with 14 bases lying between them. The CDR3 sequence is 14 residues long. CDR3 nucleotide sequence: TGTGCCAGCACCCGGGACAAGTTTTCCTACGAGCAGTACTTC. Protein: CASTRDKFSYEQYF.

The V gene is TRBV5-1, the J gene TRBJ2-5, with 12 bases identical to TRBD1. The CDR3 is made up of 18 amino acids. The V segment lost 5 bases and the J segment 4 bases; nucleotides outside the gene matches: 15. From germline, CDR1 is SGHRS and CDR2 YFSETQ. The CDR3 region is CASRAETGTGGVGETQYF. In nucleotides, the CDR3 is TGCGCCAGCAGAGCAGAGACCGGGACAGGGGGCGTCGGAGAGACCCAGTACTTC. The whole variable domain, filled in from reference TRBV5-1 and TRBJ2-5, reads KAGVTQTPRYLIKTRGQQVTLSCSPISGHRSVSWYQQTPGQGLQFLFEYFSETQRNKGNFPGRFSGRQFSNSRSEMNVSTLELGDSALYLCASRAETGTGGVGETQYFGPGTRLLVL.

V is TRBV29-1 and J is TRBJ2-3; D is undetermined. This CDR3 comprises 15 residues. V was pared by 5 bases and J by 0 bases, with 15 bases between. Germline V CDR1 and CDR2: SQVTM, ANQGSEA. As DNA, the CDR3 is TGCAGCGTTCGTCTTTTGGTTCCTAGCACAGATACGCAGTATTTT. It specifies CSVRLLVPSTDTQYF.

CDR3 region: CAWKRGEKLFF. CDR3 nucleotide sequence: TGTGCCTGGAAAAGGGGTGAAAAACTGTTTTTT. This sequence joins TRBV30 and TRBJ1-4; D is perhaps TRBD1 (5 bases). The germline V and J ends were trimmed by 4 bases and 7 bases, with 7 bases remaining between them. Germline values: CDR1 GTSNPN, CDR2 SVGIG (reference sequence). This CDR3 spans 11 amino acids.

The V and J genes are TRBV7-3 and TRBJ1-1, with 7 bases fitting TRBD1. Germline values: CDR1 SGHTA, CDR2 FQGTGA. This CDR3 spans 13 amino acids. The V segment lost 2 bases and the J segment 3 bases; nucleotides outside the gene matches: 0. In DNA form, the CDR3 reads TGTGCCAGCAGCTTACAGGGGGACACTGAAGCTTTCTTT. It specifies CASSLQGDTEAFF.

V usage is TRBV10-2 and J usage is TRBJ2-7; D perhaps matches TRBD1 (6 bases). CDR1 and CDR2 from the germline V gene are WSHSY and SAAADI. CDR3 size: 13 residues. Trimming took off 7 bases at V and 7 bases at J, with 17 bases between the two ends. DNA for the CDR3: TGCGCCAGCACCGCAGGGGTCCGTAGGGAGCAGTACTTC. It translates to CASTAGVRREQYF.

The V gene is TRBV4-2, the J gene TRBJ2-1; TRBD2 aligns across 9 bases. The CDR3 has 16 amino acids. V gave up 1 base and J gave up 8 bases; unmatched junction bases: 9. Germline values: CDR1 LGHNA, CDR2 YNFKEQ. CDR3 loop: CASSQGASGDNYEQFF. The CDR3 DNA reads TGTGCCAGCAGCCAAGGGGCTAGCGGGGATAACTATGAGCAGTTCTTC.

The J gene is TRBJ2-1, the V gene TRBV21-1. TRBV21-1 is flagged as a pseudogene. This CDR3 is 16 amino acids long. The CDR3 protein is CASNGCPRPSYNEQFF. The CDR3 nucleotides are TGTGCCAGCAACGGATGTCCACGGCCTTCCTACAATGAGCAGTTCTTC.

The chain links TRBV9 to TRBJ2-7; 8 bases are shared with TRBD2. This CDR3 comprises 14 residues. With V trimmed by 0 bases and J by 2 bases, 1 base remained unmatched. CDR1 is SGDLS and CDR2 is YYNGEE in the germline V gene. CDR3: CASSVGGGTYEQYF. The DNA of the CDR3 is TGTGCCAGCAGCGTAGGCGGGGGGACCTACGAGCAGTACTTC.

This sequence joins TRBV19 and TRBJ1-2, with 9 bases matching TRBD1. V shed 5 bases, J shed 5 bases, and the junction held 6 bases outside the gene matches. This CDR3 comprises 14 residues. Germline V lookup: CDR1 LNHDA, CDR2 SQIVND (reference sequence). The CDR3: CASSWDRETYGYTF. The DNA of the CDR3 is TGTGCCAGTAGTTGGGACAGGGAAACTTATGGCTACACCTTC.

This clone was counted once. One end of the junction does not line up with germline, which may come from a read error. This chain connects TRBV6-1 to TRBJ2-3; 7 bases match TRBD1. There are 14 residues in the CDR3. Germline CDR1 MNHNS, CDR2 SASEGT. The CDR3 protein is CASREGGGIDTQYF. CDR3 in DNA: TGTGCCAGCAGGGAAGGGGGCGGTATAGATACGCAGTATTTT.